A selection of T cell receptor beta chains follows, all from one sample in a study of CD4+ T cells in melanoma. This table comes from immunoSEQ multiplex PCR, and its TCRdb copy is limited to in-frame clones, with some not included. The sample consists of tens of thousands of clones, over 75% of them appearing once. Sequenced input: cells from a culture (not recorded whether cultured in vitro). These receptors came from a human donor with melanoma. Each CDR3 is given with its conserved first and last residue. A D gene is named only where the DNA matches it firmly. Clone sizes are given selectively: once, few, many, or a class where the clone is expanded.

d_call: NA; v_call: TRBV11-2; clone_size: NA; j_call: TRBJ2-1; cdr3_nt: TGTGCCAGCAGCTTCCGCCGCACGAACAATGAGCAGTTCTTC; cdr3_aa: CASSFRRTNNEQFF
d_call: NA; v_call: TRBV30; clone_size: NA; j_call: TRBJ2-3; cdr3_nt: TGTGCCTGGAGTGTCGGGCCCCCCGCAGATACGCAGTATTTT; cdr3_aa: CAWSVGPPADTQYF
d_call: NA; v_call: TRBV7-2; clone_size: NA; j_call: TRBJ2-1; cdr3_nt: TGTGCCAGCAGCTCAGGAGTCAAGGGGAACGAGCAGTTCTTC; cdr3_aa: CASSSGVKGNEQFF
d_call: TRBD1; v_call: TRBV27; clone_size: NA; j_call: TRBJ1-1; cdr3_nt: TGTGCCAGCAGTTTAGGGAGATGGGCAGGGGGTATTTCTGAAGCTTTCTTT; cdr3_aa: CASSLGRWAGGISEAFF
d_call: NA; v_call: TRBV19; clone_size: NA; j_call: TRBJ2-1; cdr3_nt: TGTGCCAGTAGTTCCCGGGACCTGGGGGTCAATGAGCAGTTCTTC; cdr3_aa: CASSSRDLGVNEQFF
d_call: NA; v_call: TRBV27; clone_size: NA; j_call: TRBJ1-1; cdr3_nt: TGTGCCAGCAGTTTATCGATGAGGGCGTCGGGCACTGAAGCTTTCTTT; cdr3_aa: CASSLSMRASGTEAFF
d_call: NA; v_call: TRBV7-9; clone_size: NA; j_call: TRBJ1-1; cdr3_nt: TGTGCCAGCAGCTTAGCCCGGGGAGAAGCTTTCTTT; cdr3_aa: CASSLARGEAFF
d_call: NA; v_call: TRBV4-1; clone_size: NA; j_call: TRBJ2-5; cdr3_nt: TGCGCCAGCAGCCAAGATTTTCGGTATTCAGAGACCCAGTACTTC; cdr3_aa: CASSQDFRYSETQYF
d_call: NA; v_call: TRBV5-1; clone_size: NA; j_call: TRBJ2-7; cdr3_nt: TGCGCCAGCAGCTTGAGTTCGGGACGGACCTACGAGCAGTACTTC; cdr3_aa: CASSLSSGRTYEQYF
d_call: TRBD1; v_call: TRBV6-5; clone_size: NA; j_call: TRBJ1-1; cdr3_nt: TGTGCCAGCAGTAACGACAGGGGGGCTTTCTTT; cdr3_aa: CASSNDRGAFF
d_call: TRBD1; v_call: TRBV30; clone_size: medium-sized; j_call: TRBJ1-1; cdr3_nt: TGTGCCTGGAGCAGACAGGGGACTGAAGCTTTCTTT; cdr3_aa: CAWSRQGTEAFF
d_call: NA; v_call: TRBV6-6; clone_size: NA; j_call: TRBJ1-4; cdr3_nt: TGTGCCAGCAGTTACGCACGGGATGGTAATGAAAAACTGTTTTTT; cdr3_aa: CASSYARDGNEKLFF
d_call: TRBD2; v_call: TRBV11-2; clone_size: NA; j_call: TRBJ2-1; cdr3_nt: TGTGCCAGCAGCTTAGGAGACGGGCTAGCGGGGGGGCGTAGTGAGCAGTTCTTC; cdr3_aa: CASSLGDGLAGGRSEQFF
d_call: NA; v_call: TRBV5-4; clone_size: NA; j_call: TRBJ2-4; cdr3_nt: TGTGCCAGCAGCTCCGGGGGAGCCAAAAACATTCAGTACTTC; cdr3_aa: CASSSGGAKNIQYF
d_call: NA; v_call: TRBV14; clone_size: NA; j_call: TRBJ1-2; cdr3_nt: TGTGCCAGCAGCCGCGAAAAGACAGGAGCTGGCTACACCTTC; cdr3_aa: CASSREKTGAGYTF
d_call: NA; v_call: TRBV7-3; clone_size: NA; j_call: TRBJ2-5; cdr3_nt: TGTGCCAGCAGTCCAAACCGAGGGGTAGAGACCCAGTACTTC; cdr3_aa: CASSPNRGVETQYF
d_call: TRBD1; v_call: TRBV6-1; clone_size: NA; j_call: TRBJ1-5; cdr3_nt: TGTGCCAGCAGTTGGGACAGAGATCAGCCCCAGCATTTT; cdr3_aa: CASSWDRDQPQHF
d_call: TRBD2; v_call: TRBV7-3; clone_size: NA; j_call: TRBJ2-3; cdr3_nt: TGTGCCAGCAGTCCGGGGGGGGATACGCAGTATTTT; cdr3_aa: CASSPGGDTQYF
d_call: TRBD1; v_call: TRBV7-7; clone_size: NA; j_call: TRBJ2-2; cdr3_nt: TGTGCTAGCAGCTTGACAGGGGGCAACACCGGGGAGCTGTTTTTT; cdr3_aa: CASSLTGGNTGELFF
d_call: NA; v_call: TRBV7-2; clone_size: once; j_call: TRBJ2-5; cdr3_nt: TGTGCCAGCAGCTCCCAGGGGGGGCCGACGGGAGGGACCCAGTACTTC; cdr3_aa: CASSSQGGPTGGTQYF
d_call: NA; v_call: TRBV7-9; clone_size: NA; j_call: TRBJ2-1; cdr3_nt: TGTGCCAGCAGCCCCTTATCGGGTGCGACCTACAATGAGCAGTTCTTC; cdr3_aa: CASSPLSGATYNEQFF
d_call: TRBD1; v_call: TRBV7-7; clone_size: NA; j_call: TRBJ2-1; cdr3_nt: TGTGCCAGCAGCCGGGACAGTTTCGGTGAGCAGTTCTTC; cdr3_aa: CASSRDSFGEQFF
d_call: TRBD1; v_call: TRBV25-1; clone_size: NA; j_call: TRBJ1-4; cdr3_nt: TGTGCCAGCAGTGCCCCTTACAGGGGCCGAGAAAAACTGTTTTTT; cdr3_aa: CASSAPYRGREKLFF
d_call: TRBD1; v_call: TRBV29-1; clone_size: once; j_call: TRBJ1-2; cdr3_nt: TGCAGCGGTCAGGGGGATAAGGGCTACACCTTC; cdr3_aa: CSGQGDKGYTF
d_call: NA; v_call: TRBV5-5; clone_size: NA; j_call: TRBJ1-4; cdr3_nt: TGTGCCAGCAGCCAAACATCGGGGGAAAAACTGTTTTTT; cdr3_aa: CASSQTSGEKLFF
d_call: NA; v_call: TRBV25-1; clone_size: NA; j_call: TRBJ2-5; cdr3_nt: TGTGCCAGCAGTGACCTCCAGCGGGGACAGAGGGAGACCCAGTACTTC; cdr3_aa: CASSDLQRGQRETQYF